The rows below give T cell receptor beta chains drawn from one sample of a study of cytomegalovirus exposure and HLA in healthy donors. Assay: immunoSEQ multiplex PCR; the TCRdb copy retains only in-frame clones and omits some. The sample lists some 98,000 clones, 87% occurring once. Sequenced input: PBMCs. The source of these receptors is a man between 18 and 35 years old in good health and CMV-seropositive. Both conserved end residues are part of each CDR3. A D gene is named only where the DNA matches it firmly. Expanded clones get a size class; other rows say once, few or many, or leave the size out.

clone_size | j_call | v_call | d_call | cdr3_aa | cdr3_nt
once | TRBJ1-1 | TRBV6-5 | NA | CASSYSWTLNTEAFF | TGTGCCAGCAGTTACTCCTGGACTCTGAACACTGAAGCTTTCTTT
NA | TRBJ2-1 | TRBV7-2 | TRBD2 | CASSLALGLASNEQFF | TGTGCCAGCAGCTTAGCACTAGGACTAGCGTCCAATGAGCAGTTCTTC
NA | TRBJ1-2 | TRBV9 | NA | CASRAGSYGYTF | TGTGCCAGCCGAGCAGGCAGCTATGGCTACACCTTC
NA | TRBJ1-2 | TRBV2 | NA | CASGTRAYGYTF | TGTGCCAGCGGCACCAGGGCCTATGGCTACACCTTC
few | TRBJ2-1 | TRBV7-9 | TRBD2 | CASSASGGYNEQFF | TGTGCCAGCAGCGCCTCGGGGGGGTACAATGAGCAGTTCTTC
NA | TRBJ2-5 | TRBV9 | TRBD2 | CASSASGGRAETQYF | TGTGCCAGCAGCGCCTCGGGGGGGCGGGCAGAGACCCAGTACTTC
NA | TRBJ2-5 | TRBV29-1 | NA | CSARTGRQETQYF | TGCAGCGCACGGACGGGGAGACAAGAGACCCAGTACTTC
NA | TRBJ2-3 | TRBV18 | TRBD2 | CASSPRSGSGLDTQYF | TGTGCCAGCTCACCGCGAAGCGGGAGCGGGTTAGATACGCAGTATTTT
NA | TRBJ2-7 | TRBV11-2 | NA | CASSLDRDYEQYF | TGTGCCAGCAGCTTAGATCGGGACTACGAGCAGTACTTC
once | TRBJ1-6 | TRBV27 | TRBD1 | CASSPAGTDDSPLHF | TGTGCCAGCAGTCCAGCCGGGACAGACGATTCACCCCTCCACTTT
NA | TRBJ2-7 | TRBV25-1 | TRBD1 | CASSDSGTGRYEQYF | TGTGCCAGCAGTGACTCCGGGACAGGGCGTTACGAGCAGTACTTC
NA | TRBJ1-2 | TRBV28 | NA | CASSLTGQRNYGYTF | TGTGCCAGCAGTTTAACAGGACAAAGAAACTATGGCTACACCTTC
NA | TRBJ1-5 | TRBV6-6 | TRBD1 | CASNQGAYQPQHF | TGTGCCAGCAACCAGGGGGCCTATCAGCCCCAGCATTTT
NA | TRBJ2-1 | TRBV6-6 | TRBD1 | CASSQQGLGINEQFF | TGTGCCAGCAGTCAACAGGGGCTGGGGATCAATGAGCAGTTCTTC
NA | TRBJ1-1 | TRBV29-1 | NA | CSVEDMQGNTEAFF | TGCAGCGTTGAGGATATGCAGGGAAACACTGAAGCTTTCTTT
NA | TRBJ2-1 | TRBV18 | TRBD2 | CASSPGTSGRLNEQFF | TGTGCCAGCTCACCCGGGACTAGCGGGAGACTCAATGAGCAGTTCTTC
NA | TRBJ2-7 | TRBV7-9 | NA | CASSSDNYEQYF | TGTGCCAGCAGCTCAGACAACTACGAGCAGTACTTC
NA | TRBJ1-5 | TRBV27 | NA | CASSKNGQLDQPQHF | TGTGCCAGCAGCAAGAACGGACAGCTAGATCAGCCCCAGCATTTT
few | TRBJ1-1 | TRBV7-9 | NA | CASGRFAANTEAFF | TGTGCCAGCGGCCGATTTGCGGCGAACACTGAAGCTTTCTTT
NA | TRBJ2-3 | TRBV29-1 | NA | CSVELGGSDTQYF | TGCAGCGTGGAGTTAGGGGGTTCAGATACGCAGTATTTT
NA | TRBJ1-5 | TRBV6-6 | NA | CASHGHSNQPQHF | TGTGCCAGCCATGGACATAGCAATCAGCCCCAGCATTTT
NA | TRBJ1-5 | TRBV10-3 | TRBD1 | CAISASGTARNQPQHF | TGTGCCATCAGTGCCTCCGGGACAGCCAGAAATCAGCCCCAGCATTTT
NA | TRBJ2-3 | TRBV29-1 | NA | CSGSGVKAQYF | TGCAGCGGGTCAGGGGTTAAGGCGCAGTATTTT
NA | TRBJ1-5 | TRBV19 | NA | CASSYPTGLGNQPQHF | TGTGCCAGTAGTTACCCAACAGGGTTGGGCAATCAGCCCCAGCATTTT
NA | TRBJ2-7 | TRBV15 | TRBD2 | CATSRTSPDSYEQYF | TGTGCCACCAGCCGGACTAGCCCCGACTCCTACGAGCAGTACTTC
NA | TRBJ2-7 | TRBV28 | TRBD1 | CASSWDRGPTYEQYF | TGTGCCAGCAGTTGGGACAGGGGGCCCACCTACGAGCAGTACTTC
few | TRBJ2-2 | TRBV9 | NA | CASSVGAGTNTGELFF | TGTGCCAGCAGCGTGGGGGCAGGGACGAACACCGGGGAGCTGTTTTTT
NA | TRBJ1-5 | TRBV4-2 | NA | CASSQDRDQPQHF | TGTGCCAGCAGCCAAGATCGAGATCAGCCCCAGCATTTT
NA | TRBJ2-5 | TRBV29-1 | NA | CSVTQNREETQYF | TGCAGCGTGACACAGAACCGAGAAGAGACCCAGTACTTC